The source of this TCR beta chain is a study of T cells after posttransplantation cyclophosphamide. The CDR3 runs 14 residues. Trimming took off 0 bases at V and 3 bases at J, with 9 bases between the two ends. The germline gives CDR1 GTSNPN, CDR2 SVGIG (reference sequence). The data were produced by immunoSEQ multiplex PCR, yet TCRdb's version contains in-frame clones alone and is incomplete. Counted here are around 10,000 clones, roughly 80% occurring once; the ten biggest clones make up about 4.9%. A marrow graft followed busulfan-fludarabine conditioning, with cyclophosphamide on days +3 and +4. This TCR was recovered from a female patient aged 45-65 years who received an allogeneic stem cell transplant from a related donor, was CMV-positive, and had no GVHD. These T cells may partly come from the graft donor. The genes are TRBV30 and TRBJ1-5; the D is unclear. The source was PBMCs, collected after allogeneic stem cell transplant with posttransplant cyclophosphamide. Here the CDR3 reads CAWSVGRANQPQHF. For the CDR3, the DNA is TGTGCCTGGAGTGTAGGGCGGGCCAATCAGCCCCAGCATTTT.